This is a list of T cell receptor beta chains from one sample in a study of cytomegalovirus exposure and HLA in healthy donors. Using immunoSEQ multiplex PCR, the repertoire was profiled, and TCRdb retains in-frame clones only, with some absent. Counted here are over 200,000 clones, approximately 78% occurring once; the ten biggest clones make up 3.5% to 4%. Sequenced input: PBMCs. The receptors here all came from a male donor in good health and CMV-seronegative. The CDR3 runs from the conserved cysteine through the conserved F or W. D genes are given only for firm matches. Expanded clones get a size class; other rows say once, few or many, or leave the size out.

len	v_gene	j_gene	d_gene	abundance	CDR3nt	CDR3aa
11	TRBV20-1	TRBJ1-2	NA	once	TGCAGTGCTGATTCCGGGGTGGGCTACACCTTC	CSADSGVGYTF
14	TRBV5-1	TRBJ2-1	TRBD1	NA	TGCGCCAGCAGCCGGGGACAGCCTGGCAATGAGCAGTTCTTC	CASSRGQPGNEQFF
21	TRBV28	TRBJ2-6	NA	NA	TGTGCCAGCAGTTTATTGGGAACAGGGATCTTCCCCCCCTCTGGGGCCAACGTCCTGACTTTC	CASSLLGTGIFPPSGANVLTF
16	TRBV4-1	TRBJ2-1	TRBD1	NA	TGCGCCAGCAGCCGCCCCGGGACAGTGGCCTACAATGAGCAGTTCTTC	CASSRPGTVAYNEQFF
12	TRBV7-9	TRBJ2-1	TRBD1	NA	TGTGCCAGCAGTCGACAGGGGGTTGAGCAGTTCTTC	CASSRQGVEQFF
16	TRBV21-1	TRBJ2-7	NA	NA	TGTGCCAGCAGCAAACTAGTCCAGGGGAGACCCTACGAGCAGTACTTC	CASSKLVQGRPYEQYF
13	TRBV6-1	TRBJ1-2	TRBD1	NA	TGTGCCAGCAGTCGGGACAGGGGCTATGGCTACACCTTC	CASSRDRGYGYTF
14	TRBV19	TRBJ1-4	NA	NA	TGTGCCAGTACCCTCAGGGCAACTAATGAAAAACTGTTTTTT	CASTLRATNEKLFF
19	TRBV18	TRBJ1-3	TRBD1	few	TGTGCCAGCTCACCACCAATCATCCTTAGACAGGGAGAGGAAAACACCATATATTTT	CASSPPIILRQGEENTIYF
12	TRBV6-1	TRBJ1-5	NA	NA	TGTGCCAGCAGGGGGCTGGGTCAGCCCCAGCATTTT	CASRGLGQPQHF
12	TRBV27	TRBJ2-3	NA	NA	TGTGCCAGCAGCCCTAGCACAGATACGCAGTATTTT	CASSPSTDTQYF
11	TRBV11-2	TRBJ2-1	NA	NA	TGTGCCAGCAGCTCTAGCAATGAGCAGTTCTTC	CASSSSNEQFF
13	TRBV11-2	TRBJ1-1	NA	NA	TGTGCCAGCAGCTCCTCTCGTAACACTGAAGCTTTCTTT	CASSSSRNTEAFF
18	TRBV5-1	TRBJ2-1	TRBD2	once	TGCGCCAGCAGCTTGTTTGCCCCCGGACTAGCGGGAATCAATGAGCAGTTCTTC	CASSLFAPGLAGINEQFF
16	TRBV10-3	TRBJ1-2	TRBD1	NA	TGTGCCATCAGGTTGATGAGGGGGCGACCTAGGAATGGCTGCACCTTC	CAIRLMRGRPRNGCTF
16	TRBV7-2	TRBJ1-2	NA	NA	TGTGCCAGCAGCTTAGGGAGAGGGGAGGTAAACTATGGCTACACCTTC	CASSLGRGEVNYGYTF
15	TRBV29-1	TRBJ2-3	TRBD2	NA	TGCAGCGTGGGGGTCGGGGGAGGGCGGGCAGATACGCAGTATTTT	CSVGVGGGRADTQYF
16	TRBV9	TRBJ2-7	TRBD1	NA	TGTGCCAGCAGCCCCTCCTGGGGGGACAGGGGACACGAGCAGTACTTC	CASSPSWGDRGHEQYF
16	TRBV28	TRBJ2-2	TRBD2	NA	TGTGCCACTCGAGAGACCGGCGGGAGCTTTCCCGGGGAGCTGTTTTTT	CATRETGGSFPGELFF
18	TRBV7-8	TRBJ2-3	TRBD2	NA	TGTGCCAGCAGCCGGGGGTCCCTAGCGGGAGCTAGCACAGATACGCAGTATTTT	CASSRGSLAGASTDTQYF
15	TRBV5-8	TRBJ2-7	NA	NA	TGTGCCAGCAGCTTTGGACAGCCGTTGTCCTACGAGCAGTACTTC	CASSFGQPLSYEQYF
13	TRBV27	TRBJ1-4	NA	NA	TGTGCCAACAGTTTCTTCACAGTTGGAAAACTGTTTTTT	CANSFFTVGKLFF
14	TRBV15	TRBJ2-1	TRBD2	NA	TGTGCCACCAGCAGAGCGACTAGCGGCAATGAGCAGTTCTTC	CATSRATSGNEQFF
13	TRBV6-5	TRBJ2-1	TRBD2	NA	TGTGCCAGCAGTAACGGACTAGCGGGATATTCTGTCTTC	CASSNGLAGYSVF
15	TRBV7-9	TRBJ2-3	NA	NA	TGTGCCAGCAGCTTTCGGGCAGGGAGGACAGATACGCAGTATTTT	CASSFRAGRTDTQYF
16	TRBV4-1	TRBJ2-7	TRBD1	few	TGCGCCAGCAGCCAAGATCCGGACAGGGCTCTCAACGAGCAGTACTTC	CASSQDPDRALNEQYF
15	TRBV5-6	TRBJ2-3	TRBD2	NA	TGTGCCAGCAGCTTGTGGGGGCGGGAGGCAGATACGCAGTATTTT	CASSLWGREADTQYF
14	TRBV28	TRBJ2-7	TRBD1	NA	TGTGCCAGCAGTCGGGACAGTCTTTCCTACGAGCAGTACTTC	CASSRDSLSYEQYF
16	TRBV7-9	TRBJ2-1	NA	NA	TGTTCCAGCAGCTTAAGCGTAGCGGAGACGAACAATGAGCAGTTCTTC	CSSSLSVAETNNEQFF
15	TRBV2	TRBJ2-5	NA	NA	TGTGCCAGCAGTCGCGAGAGTTCCCAAGGGGGGACCCAGTACTTC	CASSRESSQGGTQYF
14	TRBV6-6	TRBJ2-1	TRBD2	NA	TGTGCCAGCAGTATAGCGGGAAGACACAATGAGCAGTTCTTC	CASSIAGRHNEQFF
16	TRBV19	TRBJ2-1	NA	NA	TGTGCCAGTACCCGCAGGGGCGGGAGCGGAATAAATGAGCAGTTCTTC	CASTRRGGSGINEQFF
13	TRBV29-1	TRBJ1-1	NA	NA	TGCAGCGTTGAAGAACGGGACATGACTGAAGCTTTCTTT	CSVEERDMTEAFF
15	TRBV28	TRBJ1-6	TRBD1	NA	TGTGCCAGCAGTACCCGACAGGGTTTTAATTCACCCCTCCACTTT	CASSTRQGFNSPLHF
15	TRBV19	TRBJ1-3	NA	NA	TGTGCCAGCCATTTGACCTCGGGAGGTGGAAACACCATATATTTT	CASHLTSGGGNTIYF
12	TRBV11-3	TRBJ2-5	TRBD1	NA	TGTGCCAGCAGCACAGGGGAAGAGACCCAGTACTTC	CASSTGEETQYF
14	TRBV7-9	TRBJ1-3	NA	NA	TGTGCCAGCAGCGACAATGTTGGGGCAGGGACCATATATTTT	CASSDNVGAGTIYF
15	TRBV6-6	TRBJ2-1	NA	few	TGTGCCAGCAGAAGAGGGGGGGCATCCTACAATGAGCAGTTCTTC	CASRRGGASYNEQFF
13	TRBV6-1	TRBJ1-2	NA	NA	TGTGCCAGCAGTGAAGCGGGAGGCTATGGCTACACCTTC	CASSEAGGYGYTF
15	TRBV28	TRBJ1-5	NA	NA	TGTGCCAGCAGTTTTCCCCAAGACAGAAATCAGCCCCAGCATTTT	CASSFPQDRNQPQHF
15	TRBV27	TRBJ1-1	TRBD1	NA	TGTGCCAGCAGTGTGGGACAGCACCCTGGCACTGAAGCTTTCTTT	CASSVGQHPGTEAFF
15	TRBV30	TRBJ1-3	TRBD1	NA	TGTGCCTGGAGTGCCCTGACAGGGAAGGGAAACACCATATATTTT	CAWSALTGKGNTIYF
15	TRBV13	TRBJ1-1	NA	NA	TGTGCCATCCACGCTGGGGACACCTTGAACACTGAAGCTTTCTTT	CAIHAGDTLNTEAFF
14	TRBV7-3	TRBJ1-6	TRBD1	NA	TGTGCCAGCAGCGCCACAGGGGGGAATTCACCCCTCCACTTT	CASSATGGNSPLHF
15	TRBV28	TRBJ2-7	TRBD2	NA	TGTGCCAGCAGTTTGGGTAGCGGGAGCTCCTACGAGCAGTACTTC	CASSLGSGSSYEQYF
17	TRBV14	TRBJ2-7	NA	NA	TGTGCCAGCAGCCCCCGAGGAGGTACGGCCCAAAACTACGAGCAGTACTTC	CASSPRGGTAQNYEQYF
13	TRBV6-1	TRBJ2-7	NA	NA	TGTGCCAGCAGTGCGTCCGGAGACTACGAGCAGTACTTC	CASSASGDYEQYF
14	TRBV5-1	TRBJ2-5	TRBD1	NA	TGCGCCAGCAGCCAAGGACAGGGGAAAGAGACCCAGTACTTC	CASSQGQGKETQYF
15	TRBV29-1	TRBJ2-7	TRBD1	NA	TGCAGCGTGCAACGGGCTGACAGGGGGCACTACGAGCAGTACTTC	CSVQRADRGHYEQYF
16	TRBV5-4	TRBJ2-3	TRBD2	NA	TGTGCCAGCAACCCCCAGGGCGGGAGGGCCGCAGATACGCAGTATTTT	CASNPQGGRAADTQYF
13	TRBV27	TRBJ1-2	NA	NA	TGTGCCAGCAGTTTCGCGTCCACTTATGGCTACACCTTC	CASSFASTYGYTF